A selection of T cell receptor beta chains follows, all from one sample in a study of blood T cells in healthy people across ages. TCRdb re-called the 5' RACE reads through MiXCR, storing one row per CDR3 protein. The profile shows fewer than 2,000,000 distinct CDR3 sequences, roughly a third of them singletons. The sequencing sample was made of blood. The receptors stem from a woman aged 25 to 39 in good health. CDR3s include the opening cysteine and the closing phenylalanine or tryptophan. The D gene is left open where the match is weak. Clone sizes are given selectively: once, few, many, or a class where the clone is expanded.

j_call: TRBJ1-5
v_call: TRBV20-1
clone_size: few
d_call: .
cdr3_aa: CSARARVGGSSNQPQHF
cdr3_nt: TGCAGTGCTAGGGCTAGGGTCGGGGGTTCAAGCAATCAGCCCCAGCATTTT

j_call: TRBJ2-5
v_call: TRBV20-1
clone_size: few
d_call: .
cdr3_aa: CSARDRLAAYQETQYF
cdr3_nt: TGCAGTGCTAGAGATCGGTTAGCGGCGTACCAAGAGACCCAGTACTTC

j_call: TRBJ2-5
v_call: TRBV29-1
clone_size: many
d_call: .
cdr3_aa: CSVETGHLQETQYF
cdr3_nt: TGCAGCGTGGAAACGGGACACTTACAAGAGACCCAGTACTTC

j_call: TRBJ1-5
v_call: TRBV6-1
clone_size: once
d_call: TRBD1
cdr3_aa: CASLTGGEANQPQHF
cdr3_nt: TGTGCCAGCTTGACAGGGGGCGAAGCCAATCAGCCCCAGCATTTT

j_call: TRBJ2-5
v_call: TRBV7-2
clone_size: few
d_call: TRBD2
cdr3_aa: CASSTSGRAGGPRETQYF
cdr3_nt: TGTGCCAGCAGCACATCTGGTCGGGCGGGGGGGCCGAGGGAGACCCAGTACTTC

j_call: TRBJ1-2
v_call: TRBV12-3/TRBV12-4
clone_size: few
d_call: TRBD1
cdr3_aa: CASSHKTGGSGSYTF
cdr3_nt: TGTGCCAGCAGCCACAAGACAGGGGGCTCTGGGAGCTACACCTTC

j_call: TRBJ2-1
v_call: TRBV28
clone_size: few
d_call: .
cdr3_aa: CASRGRSGAGDEQFF
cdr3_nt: TGTGCCAGCAGGGGTAGGTCGGGGGCCGGTGATGAGCAGTTCTTC

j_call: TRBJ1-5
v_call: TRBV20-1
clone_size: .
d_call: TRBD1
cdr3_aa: CSASNRDRGSNQPQHF
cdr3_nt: TGCAGTGCTAGTAATCGGGACAGGGGAAGCAATCAGCCCCAGCATTTT

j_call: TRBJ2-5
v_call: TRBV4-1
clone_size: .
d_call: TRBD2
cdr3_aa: CASSQRRDYQETQYF
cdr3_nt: TGCGCCAGCAGCCAGCGTAGGGACTACCAGGAGACCCAGTACTTC

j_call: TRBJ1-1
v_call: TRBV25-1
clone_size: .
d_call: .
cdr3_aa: CASSESKKGDGGNLNTEAFF
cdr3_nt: TGTGCCAGCAGTGAATCCAAGAAAGGAGATGGGGGAAACCTGAACACTGAAGCTTTCTTT

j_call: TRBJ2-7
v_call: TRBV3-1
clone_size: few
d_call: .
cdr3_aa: CASSPVSLGPRYEQYF
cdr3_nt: TGTGCCAGCAGCCCCGTGTCCCTCGGACCGCGTTACGAGCAGTACTTC

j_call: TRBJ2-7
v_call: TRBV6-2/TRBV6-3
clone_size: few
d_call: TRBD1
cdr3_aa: CASSYSGTGGEQYF
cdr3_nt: TGTGCCAGCAGTTACTCGGGGACAGGCGGCGAGCAGTACTTC

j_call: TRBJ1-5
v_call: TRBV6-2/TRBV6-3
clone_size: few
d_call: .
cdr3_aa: CASSFDSLERQPQHF
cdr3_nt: TGTGCCAGCAGTTTTGACAGCCTCGAGAGGCAGCCCCAGCATTTT

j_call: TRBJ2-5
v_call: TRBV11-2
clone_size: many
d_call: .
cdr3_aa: CASSSLWTDDQETQYF
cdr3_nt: TGTGCCAGCAGCTCTCTCTGGACAGACGACCAAGAGACCCAGTACTTC

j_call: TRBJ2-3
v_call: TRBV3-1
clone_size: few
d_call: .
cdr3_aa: CASSQVGISTDTQYF
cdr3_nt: TGTGCCAGCAGCCAAGTCGGCATAAGCACAGATACGCAGTATTTT

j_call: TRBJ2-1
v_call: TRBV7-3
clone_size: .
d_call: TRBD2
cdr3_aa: CASSPGLENEQFF
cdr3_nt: TGTGCCAGCAGTCCGGGACTAGAGAATGAGCAGTTCTTC